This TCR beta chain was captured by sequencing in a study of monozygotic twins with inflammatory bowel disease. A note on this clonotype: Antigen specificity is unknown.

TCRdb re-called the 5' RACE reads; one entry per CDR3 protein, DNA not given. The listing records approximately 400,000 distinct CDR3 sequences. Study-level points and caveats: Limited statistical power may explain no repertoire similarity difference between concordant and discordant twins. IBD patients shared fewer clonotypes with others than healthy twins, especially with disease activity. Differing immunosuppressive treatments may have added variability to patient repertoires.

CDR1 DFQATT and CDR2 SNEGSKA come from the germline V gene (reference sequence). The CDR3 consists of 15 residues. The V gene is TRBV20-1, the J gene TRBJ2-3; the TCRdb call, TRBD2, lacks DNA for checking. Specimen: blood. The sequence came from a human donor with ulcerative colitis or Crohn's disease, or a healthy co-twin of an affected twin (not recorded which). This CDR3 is CSAILAGGVTDTQYF.